The next 9 T cell receptor beta chains were all read from a single sample in a study of blood T cell repertoires in COVID-19. Sequenced by immunoSEQ multiplex PCR; TCRdb stores in-frame clones only, minus some. The sample holds a few hundred thousand clones; more than 80% are singletons and the top ten take roughly 7%. Sequenced sample: peripheral blood. The receptor source for this set is a woman aged 25-40 years with COVID-19, enrolled during active disease.

J is TRBJ2-7 and V is TRBV28; 13 nucleotides agree with TRBD2. V lost 5 bases and J lost 2; bases outside the gene matches: 9. Germline V gene data show CDR1 as MDHEN and CDR2 as SYDVKM. CDR3 size: 17 residues. The CDR3 DNA follows: TGTGCCAGCAGTGAGACTAGCGGGAGGTATAACCCCTACGAGCAGTACTTC. Translated, it gives CASSETSGRYNPYEQYF.

The chain links TRBV27 to TRBJ2-1; D ambiguous. The CDR3 totals 13 residues. Per the germline V gene, CDR1 is MNHEY and CDR2 is SMNVEV (reference sequence). The V and J ends lost 2 bases and 5 bases respectively, with 7 bases between them. The CDR3: CASSLKPDNEQFF. The CDR3 DNA is TGTGCCAGCAGTTTAAAACCGGACAATGAGCAGTTCTTC.

The gene calls are TRBV5-5 and TRBJ1-1, with D hard to call. There are 15 residues in the CDR3. In germline, CDR1 is SGHKS, CDR2 YYEKEE (reference sequence). Trimming took 3 bases from V and 2 from J, leaving 14 bases between them. The DNA for the CDR3 is TGTGCCAGCAGCTCCCCTGGGCATTTCAACACTGAAGCTTTCTTT. This translates into CASSSPGHFNTEAFF.

This clone was observed a single time. This chain uses TRBV5-4 with TRBJ2-7; TRBD1 is a possible D gene (6 bases). V was trimmed by 4 bases and J by 3 bases, leaving 8 bases between them. The CDR3 sequence is 12 residues long. The germline V gene encodes CDR1 SGHNT and CDR2 YYREEE (reference sequence). The CDR3 loop is CASSTDSYEQYF. DNA of the CDR3: TGTGCCAGCAGCACGGACAGCTACGAGCAGTACTTC. Together with reference TRBV5-4 and TRBJ2-7, the CDR3 gives the full variable domain: ETGVTQSPTHLIKTRGQQVTLRCSSQSGHNTVSWYQQALGQGPQFIFQYYREEENGRGNFPPRFSGLQFPNYSSELNVNALELDDSALYLCASSTDSYEQYFGPGTRLTVT.

The rearrangement uses TRBV4-2 and TRBJ1-1; TRBD1 might be the D (5 bases). CDR1 LGHNA and CDR2 YNFKEQ come from the germline V gene. V lost 0 bases, J lost 5 bases, and 10 bases lay in between. This CDR3 is built from 14 residues. The CDR3 coding sequence is TGTGCCAGCAGCCAAGATGGGGGGAGAACTGAAGCTTTCTTT. As protein: CASSQDGGRTEAFF.

The rearrangement links TRBV13 to TRBJ1-1; no firm D call. Trimming stripped 5 bases from V and 0 bases from J, with 19 bases between. Looked up from germline, CDR1 is PRHDT and CDR2 is FYEKMQ (reference sequence). The CDR3 is 17 amino acids. This CDR3 reads CASSTRATITMNTEAFF. The DNA for the CDR3 is TGTGCCAGCAGCACTCGGGCGACTATTACGATGAACACTGAAGCTTTCTTT.

This chain connects TRBV24-1 to TRBJ2-5; 7 nucleotides align to TRBD2. Germline trimming cut 3 bases from V and 4 bases from J; bases unmatched to any gene: 4. The CDR3 length is 14 residues. Per the germline V gene, CDR1 is KGHDR and CDR2 is SFDVKD. CDR3 in DNA: TGTGCCACCAGTGATAGGACTAGTCGAGAGACCCAGTACTTC. Amino acid sequence: CATSDRTSRETQYF.

This clone was seen only a few times. This chain connects TRBV25-1 to TRBJ2-1; TRBD2 aligns across 12 bases. CDR1 and CDR2 from the germline V gene are MGHDK and SYGVNS. The length of the CDR3 is 16 residues. Trimming took 6 bases from V and 4 from J; bases not matched to a gene: 7. The CDR3 DNA sequence: TGTGCCAGCAGCGGCAGGACTAGCGGGAATTACAATGAGCAGTTCTTC. Protein sequence: CASSGRTSGNYNEQFF.

The CDR3 DNA is TGCGCCAGCAGCTGGGGGGGCGACGTTTTGGTAAATGAGCAGTTCTTC. It specifies CASSWGGDVLVNEQFF. The J gene is TRBJ2-1, the V gene TRBV5-1, with D perhaps matching TRBD2 (7 bases). The germline gives CDR1 SGHRS, CDR2 YFSETQ. CDR3 length: 16 amino acids. V lost 3 bases to trimming and J lost 7 bases, with 20 bases between them.